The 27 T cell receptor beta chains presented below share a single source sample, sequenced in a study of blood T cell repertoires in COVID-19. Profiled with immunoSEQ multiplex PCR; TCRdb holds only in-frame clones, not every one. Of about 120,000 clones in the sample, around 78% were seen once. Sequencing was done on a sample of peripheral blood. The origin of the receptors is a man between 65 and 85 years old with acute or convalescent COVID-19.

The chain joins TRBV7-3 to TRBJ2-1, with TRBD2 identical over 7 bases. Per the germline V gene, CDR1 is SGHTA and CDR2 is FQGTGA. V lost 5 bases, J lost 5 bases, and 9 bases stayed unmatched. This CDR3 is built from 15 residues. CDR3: CASSQAGVRHNEQFF. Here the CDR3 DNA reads TGTGCCAGCAGCCAGGCGGGGGTGAGGCACAATGAGCAGTTCTTC.

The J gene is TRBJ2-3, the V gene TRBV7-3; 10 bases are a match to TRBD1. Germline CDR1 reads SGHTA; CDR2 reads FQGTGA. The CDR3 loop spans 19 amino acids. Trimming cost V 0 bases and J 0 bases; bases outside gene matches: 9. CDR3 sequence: CASSLTGQGTPSSTDTQYF. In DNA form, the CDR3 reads TGTGCCAGCAGCTTAACGGGACAGGGGACACCTTCTAGCACAGATACGCAGTATTTT. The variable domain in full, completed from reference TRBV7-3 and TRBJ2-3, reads GAGVSQTPSNKVTEKGKYVELRCDPISGHTALYWYRQSLGQGPEFLIYFQGTGAADDSGLPNDRFFAVRPEGSVSTLKIQRTERGDSAVYLCASSLTGQGTPSSTDTQYFGPGTRLTVL.

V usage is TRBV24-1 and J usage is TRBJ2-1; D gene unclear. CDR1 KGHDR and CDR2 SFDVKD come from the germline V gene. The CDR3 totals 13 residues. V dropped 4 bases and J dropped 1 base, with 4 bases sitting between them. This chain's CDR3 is CATSDTSYNEQFF. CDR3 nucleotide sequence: TGTGCCACCAGTGACACATCCTACAATGAGCAGTTCTTC.

The CDR3 protein is CASSPLPENTEAFF. The DNA of the CDR3 is TGTGCCAGCTCACCCTTGCCAGAAAACACTGAAGCTTTCTTT. The chain recombines TRBV18 with TRBJ1-1; D gene unclear. The CDR3 runs to 14 residues. With 3 bases removed from V and 2 bases from J, the gap between germline ends came to 10 bases. Germline values: CDR1 KGHSH, CDR2 LQKENI.

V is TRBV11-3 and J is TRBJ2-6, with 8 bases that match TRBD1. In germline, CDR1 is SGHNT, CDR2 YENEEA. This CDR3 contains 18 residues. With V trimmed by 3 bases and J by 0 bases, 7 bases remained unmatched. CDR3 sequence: CASSFGAGGGSGANVLTF. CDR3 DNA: TGTGCCAGCAGCTTCGGGGCAGGGGGCGGCTCTGGGGCCAACGTCCTGACTTTC.

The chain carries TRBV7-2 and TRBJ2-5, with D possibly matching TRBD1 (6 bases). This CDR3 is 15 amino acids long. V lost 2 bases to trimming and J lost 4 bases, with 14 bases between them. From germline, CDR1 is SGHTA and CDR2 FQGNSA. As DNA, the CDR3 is TGTGCCAGCAGCTTACAGGCAGGGGATGGAGAGACCCAGTACTTC. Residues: CASSLQAGDGETQYF.

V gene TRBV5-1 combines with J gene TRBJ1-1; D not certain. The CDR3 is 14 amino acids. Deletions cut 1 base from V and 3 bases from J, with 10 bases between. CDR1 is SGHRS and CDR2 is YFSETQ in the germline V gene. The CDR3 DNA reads TGCGCCAGCAGCTTGTTCAATTTAGACACTGAAGCTTTCTTT. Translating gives CASSLFNLDTEAFF.

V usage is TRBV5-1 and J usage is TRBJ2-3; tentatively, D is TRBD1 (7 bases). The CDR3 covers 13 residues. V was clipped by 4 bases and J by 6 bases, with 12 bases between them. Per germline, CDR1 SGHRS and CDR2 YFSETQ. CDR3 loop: CASSPRGDDTQYF. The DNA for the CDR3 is TGCGCCAGCAGCCCCAGGGGGGACGATACGCAGTATTTT.

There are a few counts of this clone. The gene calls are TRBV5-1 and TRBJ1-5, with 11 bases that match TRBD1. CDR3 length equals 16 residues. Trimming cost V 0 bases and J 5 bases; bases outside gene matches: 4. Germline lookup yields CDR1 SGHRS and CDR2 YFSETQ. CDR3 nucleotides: TGCGCCAGCAGCTTGGGGACAGGGGGCTTCTATCAGCCCCAGCATTTT. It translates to CASSLGTGGFYQPQHF.

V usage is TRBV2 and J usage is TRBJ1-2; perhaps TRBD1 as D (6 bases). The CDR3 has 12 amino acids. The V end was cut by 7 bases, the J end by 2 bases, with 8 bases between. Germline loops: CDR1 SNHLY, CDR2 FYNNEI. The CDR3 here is CASNQGNYGYTF. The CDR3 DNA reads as TGTGCCAGCAATCAGGGGAACTATGGCTACACCTTC.

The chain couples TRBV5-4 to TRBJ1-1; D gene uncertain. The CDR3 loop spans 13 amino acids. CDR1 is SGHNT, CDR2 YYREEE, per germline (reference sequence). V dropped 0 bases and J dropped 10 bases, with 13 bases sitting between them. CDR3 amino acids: CASSLVADRGAFF. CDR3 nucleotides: TGTGCCAGCAGCTTGGTCGCCGATCGGGGAGCTTTCTTT.

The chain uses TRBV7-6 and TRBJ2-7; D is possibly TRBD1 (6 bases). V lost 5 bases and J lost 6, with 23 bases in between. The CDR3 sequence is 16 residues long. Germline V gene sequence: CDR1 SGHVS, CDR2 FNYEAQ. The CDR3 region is CASSTWTAKGRSEQYF. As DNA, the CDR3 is TGTGCCAGCAGCACCTGGACAGCAAAGGGGAGAAGCGAGCAGTACTTC. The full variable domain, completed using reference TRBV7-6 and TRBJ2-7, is GAGVSQSPRYKVTKRGQDVALRCDPISGHVSLYWYRQALGQGPEFLTYFNYEAQQDKSGLPNDRFSAERPEGSISTLTIQRTEQRDSAMYRCASSTWTAKGRSEQYFGPGTRLTVT.

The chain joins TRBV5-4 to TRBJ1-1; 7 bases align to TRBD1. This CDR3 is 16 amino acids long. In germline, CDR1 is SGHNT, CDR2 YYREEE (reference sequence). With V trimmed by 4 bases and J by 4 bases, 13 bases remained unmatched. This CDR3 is CASSADRFSYGTEAFF. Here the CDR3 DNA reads TGTGCCAGCAGCGCGGACAGGTTTTCTTACGGCACTGAAGCTTTCTTT.

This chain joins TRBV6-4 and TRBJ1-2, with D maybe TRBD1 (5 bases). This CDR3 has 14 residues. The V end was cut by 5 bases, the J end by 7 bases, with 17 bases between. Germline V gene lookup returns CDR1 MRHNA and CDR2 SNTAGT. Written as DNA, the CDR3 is TGTGCCAGCAGTAGTGGGCCGGGGGATAGTGGCTACACCTTC. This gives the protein CASSSGPGDSGYTF.

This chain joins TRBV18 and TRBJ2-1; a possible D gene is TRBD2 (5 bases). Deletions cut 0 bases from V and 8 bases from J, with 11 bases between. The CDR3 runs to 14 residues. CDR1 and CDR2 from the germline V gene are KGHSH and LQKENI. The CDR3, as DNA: TGTGCCAGCTCACCACCGACGGGAAGTCATGAGCAGTTCTTC. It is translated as CASSPPTGSHEQFF.

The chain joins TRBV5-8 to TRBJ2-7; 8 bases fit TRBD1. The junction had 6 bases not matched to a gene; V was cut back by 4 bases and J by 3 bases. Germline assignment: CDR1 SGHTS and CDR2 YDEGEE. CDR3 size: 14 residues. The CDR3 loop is CASSARTGRYEQYF. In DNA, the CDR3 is TGTGCCAGCAGCGCAAGGACAGGGCGCTACGAGCAGTACTTC.

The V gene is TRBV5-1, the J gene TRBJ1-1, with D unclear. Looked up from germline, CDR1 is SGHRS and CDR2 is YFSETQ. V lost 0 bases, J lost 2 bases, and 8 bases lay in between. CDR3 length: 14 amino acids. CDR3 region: CASSLAQSNTEAFF. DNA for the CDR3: TGCGCCAGCAGCTTGGCGCAGTCTAACACTGAAGCTTTCTTT. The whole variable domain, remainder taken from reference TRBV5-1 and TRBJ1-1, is KAGVTQTPRYLIKTRGQQVTLSCSPISGHRSVSWYQQTPGQGLQFLFEYFSETQRNKGNFPGRFSGRQFSNSRSEMNVSTLELGDSALYLCASSLAQSNTEAFFGQGTRLTVV.

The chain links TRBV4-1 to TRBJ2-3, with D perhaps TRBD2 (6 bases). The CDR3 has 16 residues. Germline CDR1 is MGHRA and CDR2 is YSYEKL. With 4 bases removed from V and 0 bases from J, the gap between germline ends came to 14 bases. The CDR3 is CASSPSGGASTDTQYF. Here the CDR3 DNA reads TGCGCCAGCAGCCCTTCCGGCGGGGCCAGCACAGATACGCAGTATTTT.

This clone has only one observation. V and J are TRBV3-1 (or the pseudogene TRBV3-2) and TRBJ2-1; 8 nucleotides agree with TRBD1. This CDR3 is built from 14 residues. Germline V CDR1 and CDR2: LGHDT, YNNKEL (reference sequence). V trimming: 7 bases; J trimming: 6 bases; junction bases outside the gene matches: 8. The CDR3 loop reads CASTDRGVGNEQFF. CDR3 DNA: TGTGCCAGCACAGACAGGGGAGTTGGCAATGAGCAGTTCTTC.

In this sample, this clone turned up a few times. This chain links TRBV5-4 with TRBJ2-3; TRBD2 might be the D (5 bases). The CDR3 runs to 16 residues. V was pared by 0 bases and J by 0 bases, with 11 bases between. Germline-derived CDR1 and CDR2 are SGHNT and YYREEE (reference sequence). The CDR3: CASSLARGSSTDTQYF. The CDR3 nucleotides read TGTGCCAGCAGCTTGGCCCGAGGGTCGAGCACAGATACGCAGTATTTT.

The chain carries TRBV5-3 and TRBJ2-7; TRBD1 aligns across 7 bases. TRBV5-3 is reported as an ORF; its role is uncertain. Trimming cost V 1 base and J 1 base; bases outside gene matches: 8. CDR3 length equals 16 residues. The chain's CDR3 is CARSLKIGGASYEQYF. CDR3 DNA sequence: TGTGCCAGAAGCTTGAAGATAGGGGGCGCTTCCTACGAGCAGTACTTC.

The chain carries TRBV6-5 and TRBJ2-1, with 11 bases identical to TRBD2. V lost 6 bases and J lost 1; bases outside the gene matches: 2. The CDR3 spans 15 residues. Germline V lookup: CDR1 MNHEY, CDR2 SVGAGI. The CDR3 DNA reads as TGTGCCAGCAGCGCTAGCGGGGGGTCCTACAATGAGCAGTTCTTC. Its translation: CASSASGGSYNEQFF.

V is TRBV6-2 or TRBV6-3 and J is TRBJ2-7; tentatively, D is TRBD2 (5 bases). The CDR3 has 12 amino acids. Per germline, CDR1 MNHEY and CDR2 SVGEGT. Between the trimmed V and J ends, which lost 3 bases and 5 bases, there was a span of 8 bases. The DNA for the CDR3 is TGTGCCAGCAGTTATAACGGGGACGAGCAGTACTTC. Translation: CASSYNGDEQYF.

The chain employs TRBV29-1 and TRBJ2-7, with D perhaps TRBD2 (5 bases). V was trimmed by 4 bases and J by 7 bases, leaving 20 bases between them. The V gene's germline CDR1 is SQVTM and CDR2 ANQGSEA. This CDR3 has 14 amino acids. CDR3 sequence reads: CSVALYRVRVEQYF. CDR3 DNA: TGCAGCGTTGCCCTATACCGGGTGCGGGTTGAGCAGTACTTC.

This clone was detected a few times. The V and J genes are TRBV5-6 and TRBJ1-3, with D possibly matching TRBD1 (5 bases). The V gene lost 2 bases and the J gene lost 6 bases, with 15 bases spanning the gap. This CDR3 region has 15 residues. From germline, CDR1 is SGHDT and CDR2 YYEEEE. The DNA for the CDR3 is TGTGCCAGCAGCTTAACAGGAACAGAGCTAAACACCATATATTTT. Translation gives CASSLTGTELNTIYF.

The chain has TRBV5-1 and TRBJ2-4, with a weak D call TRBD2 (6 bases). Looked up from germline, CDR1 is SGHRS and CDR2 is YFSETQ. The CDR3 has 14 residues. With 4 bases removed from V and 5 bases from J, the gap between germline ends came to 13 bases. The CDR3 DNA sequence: TGCGCCAGCAGCGCGGCTAGCGAGCAAAACATTCAGTACTTC. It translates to CASSAASEQNIQYF.

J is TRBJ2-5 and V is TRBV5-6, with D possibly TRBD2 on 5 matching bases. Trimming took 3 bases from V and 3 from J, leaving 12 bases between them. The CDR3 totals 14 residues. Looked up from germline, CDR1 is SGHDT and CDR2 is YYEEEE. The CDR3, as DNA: TGTGCCAGCAGCTGGCTAGCACCCAAAGAGACCCAGTACTTC. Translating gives CASSWLAPKETQYF. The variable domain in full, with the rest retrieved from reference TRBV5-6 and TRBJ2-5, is DAGVTQSPTHLIKTRGQQVTLRCSPKSGHDTVSWYQQALGQGPQFIFQYYEEEERQRGNFPDRFSGHQFPNYSSELNVNALLLGDSALYLCASSWLAPKETQYFGPGTRLLVL.